These T cell receptor beta chains were read from a single sample in a study of CD4+ T cells in melanoma. Repertoires were generated with immunoSEQ multiplex PCR, while TCRdb's copy carries only in-frame clones and drops some. The sample consists of fewer than 150,000 clones, about nine tenths of them appearing once. The source is a human donor with melanoma. CDR3s include the opening cysteine and the closing phenylalanine or tryptophan. The D gene is left open where the match is weak. Clone size is given for some rows only: seen once, a few or many times, or a class if the clone is expanded.

>.|TRBJ1-6|TRBV19|TRBD1
CASRDSHNSPLHF
TGTGCCAGTCGGGACAGCCATAATTCACCCCTCCACTTT
>.|TRBJ1-3|TRBV7-9|.
CASSLAGGLGTIYF
TGTGCCAGCAGCTTAGCGGGTGGACTCGGCACCATATATTTT
>.|TRBJ1-4|TRBV7-9|TRBD1
CASSFALGQGGLSGEKLFF
TGTGCCAGCAGCTTTGCGTTAGGACAGGGTGGTCTAAGCGGTGAAAAACTGTTTTTT
>.|TRBJ1-1|TRBV11-2|.
CASIREGGDRQTEAFF
TGTGCCAGCATCCGGGAGGGCGGTGACCGCCAGACTGAAGCTTTCTTT
>.|TRBJ1-2|TRBV29-1|.
CSVDNWREGYTF
TGCAGCGTTGACAATTGGAGAGAAGGCTACACCTTC
>.|TRBJ2-5|TRBV15|.
CATSRDYGETQYF
TGTGCCACCAGCAGAGATTACGGGGAGACCCAGTACTTC
>.|TRBJ1-6|TRBV30|TRBD1
CAWSRDRVNSPLHF
TGTGCCTGGAGCCGGGACAGGGTGAATTCACCCCTCCACTTT
>.|TRBJ2-5|TRBV10-1|.
CASSEGGPQETQYF
TGCGCCAGCAGTGAGGGGGGGCCCCAAGAGACCCAGTACTTC
>.|TRBJ1-1|TRBV19|TRBD1
CASSIDRVQGATAFF
TGTGCCAGTAGTATAGATCGGGTTCAGGGGGCGACCGCTTTCTTT
>.|TRBJ2-7|TRBV19|TRBD2
CASSTRGGEQYF
TGTGCCAGTAGTACCCGGGGGGGCGAGCAGTACTTC
>.|TRBJ1-6|TRBV7-3|TRBD1
CASSSTGGNSPLHF
TGTGCCAGCAGCAGTACAGGGGGCAATTCACCCCTCCACTTT
>.|TRBJ1-1|TRBV4-1|.
CASSQDSGRGEAFF
TGCGCCAGCAGCCAAGATTCGGGCCGGGGTGAAGCTTTCTTT
>few|TRBJ2-1|TRBV11-2|.
CASSTYTGFSLNEQFF
TGTGCCAGCAGCACCTACACAGGGTTCTCTCTGAATGAGCAGTTCTTC
>.|TRBJ1-2|TRBV6-5|.
CASSRSDGFYGYTF
TGTGCCAGCAGTCGAAGTGACGGATTCTATGGCTACACCTTC
>.|TRBJ1-3|TRBV2|TRBD1
CASSTDRGQGGNTIYF
TGTGCCAGCAGTACAGACAGGGGGCAGGGAGGAAACACCATATATTTT
>.|TRBJ2-3|TRBV15|.
CATRRGGPTDTQYF
TGTGCCACCAGGAGGGGGGGCCCCACAGATACGCAGTATTTT
>.|TRBJ2-1|TRBV19|TRBD2
CASSIVAGGTSSYNEQFF
TGTGCCAGTAGTATTGTGGCGGGGGGAACGAGCTCCTACAATGAGCAGTTCTTC
>.|TRBJ2-7|TRBV30|TRBD1
CAWNPGQGSTGEQYF
TGTGCCTGGAACCCGGGACAGGGTTCGACAGGCGAGCAGTACTTC
>.|TRBJ1-1|TRBV30|TRBD1
CAWTPDRVPTFF
TGTGCCTGGACTCCCGACAGGGTCCCGACTTTCTTT
>once|TRBJ1-6|TRBV5-5|.
CASIMGQSNSPLHF
TGTGCCAGCATTATGGGACAATCTAATTCACCCCTCCACTTT
>.|TRBJ1-1|TRBV7-9|TRBD1
CASSPWTGWDTEAFF
TGTGCCAGCAGCCCCTGGACAGGTTGGGACACTGAAGCTTTCTTT
>.|TRBJ2-3|TRBV9|TRBD2
CASSIGLAGGMIDTQYF
TGTGCCAGCAGCATAGGACTAGCGGGGGGGATGATAGATACGCAGTATTTT
>.|TRBJ2-2|TRBV11-3|.
CASSFSPGPTGELFF
TGTGCCAGCAGCTTCAGCCCAGGGCCTACCGGGGAGCTGTTTTTT